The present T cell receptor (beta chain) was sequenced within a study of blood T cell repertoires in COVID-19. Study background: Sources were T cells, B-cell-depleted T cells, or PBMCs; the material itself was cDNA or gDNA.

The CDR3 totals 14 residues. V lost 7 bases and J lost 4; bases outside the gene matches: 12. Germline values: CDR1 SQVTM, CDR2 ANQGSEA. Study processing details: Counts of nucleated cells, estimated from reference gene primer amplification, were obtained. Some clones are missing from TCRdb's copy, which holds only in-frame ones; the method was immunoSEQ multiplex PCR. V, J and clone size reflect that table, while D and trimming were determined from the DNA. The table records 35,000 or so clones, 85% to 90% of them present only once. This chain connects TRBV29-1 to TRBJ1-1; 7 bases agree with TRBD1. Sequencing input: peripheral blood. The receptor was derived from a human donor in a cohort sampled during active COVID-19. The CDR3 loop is CSAARAGGITEAFF. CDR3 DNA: TGCAGCGCTGCTAGGGCAGGGGGTATCACTGAAGCTTTCTTT.